Listed below are T cell receptor beta chains from one sample, sequenced in a study of T cell repertoires in cytomegalovirus infection. From the reads, TCRdb called clonotypes with MiXCR, one entry per CDR3 protein. The data contain under 50,000 distinct CDR3 sequences, about 20% of them singletons. Their antigens remain unidentified. The sample in question was CD8+ T cells from cultured PBMCs, obtained from culture after CMV antigen stimulation. The receptors originated from a human donor in good health (CMV status not recorded). Some clones in this sample may be carry-over from other donors' samples. Both conserved end residues are part of each CDR3. The order of the fields is D gene, J gene, V gene, clone size, CDR3 DNA, CDR3 protein. D genes are given only for firm matches. Rows give clone size only sometimes, using once, few, many, or a class for an expanded clone.

d_call: -; j_call: TRBJ2-1; v_call: TRBV7-6; clone_size: -; cdr3_nt: TGTGCCAGCAGCTCGGGGACCGGGGGGCAGTTCTTC; cdr3_aa: CASSSGTGGQFF
d_call: TRBD1; j_call: TRBJ2-2; v_call: TRBV9; clone_size: -; cdr3_nt: TGTGCCAGCAGCGAGTTCGGGACAGGGCCCACCGGGGAGCTGTTTTTT; cdr3_aa: CASSEFGTGPTGELFF
d_call: -; j_call: TRBJ2-7; v_call: TRBV27; clone_size: -; cdr3_nt: TGTGCCAGCAGTTTCAGTTCCCTGGGCGAGCAGTACTTC; cdr3_aa: CASSFSSLGEQYF
d_call: TRBD2; j_call: TRBJ2-7; v_call: TRBV12-3/TRBV12-4; clone_size: -; cdr3_nt: TGTGCCAGCAGCGGACTAGCCGCCTACGAGCAGTACTTC; cdr3_aa: CASSGLAAYEQYF
d_call: -; j_call: TRBJ1-1; v_call: TRBV4-3; clone_size: few; cdr3_nt: TGCGCCAGCAGCCAAGATCGGAGGGCGAACACTGAAGCTTTCTTT; cdr3_aa: CASSQDRRANTEAFF
d_call: TRBD2; j_call: TRBJ2-7; v_call: TRBV11-2; clone_size: few; cdr3_nt: TGTGCCAGCAGCTTAACTAGCGGTTCCTACGAGCAGTACTTC; cdr3_aa: CASSLTSGSYEQYF
d_call: -; j_call: TRBJ2-7; v_call: TRBV28; clone_size: few; cdr3_nt: TGTGCCAGCAGCCGCCTGGGCAGCTCCTACGAGCAGTACTTC; cdr3_aa: CASSRLGSSYEQYF
d_call: -; j_call: TRBJ2-7; v_call: TRBV7-9; clone_size: few; cdr3_nt: TGTGCCAGCAGCCCCGACAGGAGTCCCTACGAGCAGTACTTC; cdr3_aa: CASSPDRSPYEQYF
d_call: -; j_call: TRBJ1-1; v_call: TRBV4-1; clone_size: -; cdr3_nt: TGCGCCAGCAGCCAAGCGAAACTGAACACTGAAGCTTTCTTT; cdr3_aa: CASSQAKLNTEAFF
d_call: -; j_call: TRBJ1-6; v_call: TRBV12-3/TRBV12-4; clone_size: few; cdr3_nt: TGTGCCAGCAGTTTTTTTCCCAGTGGGACGGTAGTTGGTATATCAAGTAATTCACCCCTCCACTTT; cdr3_aa: CASSFFPSGTVVGISSNSPLHF
d_call: -; j_call: TRBJ2-7; v_call: TRBV7-9; clone_size: -; cdr3_nt: TGTGCCAGCAGCTCTTATTCGGGCCTCTACGAGCAGTACTTC; cdr3_aa: CASSSYSGLYEQYF
d_call: TRBD1; j_call: TRBJ1-1; v_call: TRBV28; clone_size: few; cdr3_nt: TGTGCCAGCAGTCCCCGGGACAGCCTTCAAAGAAGGACTGAAGCTTTCTTT; cdr3_aa: CASSPRDSLQRRTEAFF
d_call: -; j_call: TRBJ2-1; v_call: TRBV12-3/TRBV12-4; clone_size: few; cdr3_nt: TGTGCCAGCAGCGGATCCAACGGTAATGAGCAGTTCTTC; cdr3_aa: CASSGSNGNEQFF
d_call: -; j_call: TRBJ1-5; v_call: TRBV7-9; clone_size: many; cdr3_nt: TGTGCCAGCAGCCTCGGGAATCAGCCCCAGCATTTT; cdr3_aa: CASSLGNQPQHF
d_call: -; j_call: TRBJ2-5; v_call: TRBV12-3/TRBV12-4; clone_size: few; cdr3_nt: TGTGCCAGCACCGACACCGTAGAGACCCAGTACTTC; cdr3_aa: CASTDTVETQYF
d_call: TRBD1; j_call: TRBJ2-2; v_call: TRBV6-2/TRBV6-3; clone_size: -; cdr3_nt: TGTGCCAGCAGCCAAGACAGGGTGATTAACACCGGGGAGCTGTTTTTT; cdr3_aa: CASSQDRVINTGELFF
d_call: TRBD2; j_call: TRBJ2-3; v_call: TRBV10-3; clone_size: few; cdr3_nt: TGTGCCATCAGGGGGACTAGCGGCACAGATACGCAGTATTTT; cdr3_aa: CAIRGTSGTDTQYF